This T cell receptor beta chain derives from a study of T cell responses to AZD1222 COVID-19 vaccine. In the study overall: Pooling of second doses given at about 4 or about 12 weeks was done.

This clone was seen once. The antigen is undetermined. TCRdb's copy holds only in-frame clones and misses some; the assay was immunoSEQ multiplex PCR. Of 120,000 or so clones listed, approximately 85% are singletons. Whole-study findings and limits: Repertoire sampling happened only post peak T cell response. Within unmutated variant regions lay the reported targets of nearly half of spike-specific TCRs. Spike-wide coverage was observed for vaccine-associated CD4 TCRs, with dominant responses at 160-218 and 743-854.

This sequence originates from an adult in good health. The material was peripheral blood, obtained on day 0 of AZD1222 vaccination.

CDR3 DNA sequence: TGTGCCAGTAGTATAATCGGGGCGGGGGCCATGAACACTGAAGCTTTCTTT. Its translation is CASSIIGAGAMNTEAFF. The J gene is TRBJ1-1, the V gene TRBV19, with D maybe TRBD1 (6 bases). Trimming stripped 2 bases from V and 0 bases from J, with 16 bases between. The CDR3 is 17 residues long. The germline V gene encodes CDR1 LNHDA and CDR2 SQIVND (reference sequence).